The clone carrying this TCR beta chain has ten or more counts. TCRdb redid the calling of the 5' RACE reads with MiXCR, one entry per CDR3 protein. The table lists tens of thousands of distinct CDR3 sequences, around 6% of them singletons, with 10% to 15% in the top ten. The data stem from a study of CD8 T cells in ankylosing spondylitis. V was pared by 8 bases and J by 2 bases, with 7 bases of the junction left unmatched. CDR3 size: 13 residues. The germline CDR1 and CDR2 sequences are DFQATT and SNEGSKA (reference sequence). This chain uses TRBV20-1 with TRBJ2-7; 9 positions agree with TRBD1. The TCR originated in a male donor with ankylosing spondylitis or in good health (not recorded which). The sequenced sample was blood, either unsorted or a sorted T cell fraction (not recorded which). The chain's CDR3 is CSRDREGPYEQYF. The CDR3 nucleotides read TGCAGTCGGGACAGGGAGGGCCCCTACGAGCAGTACTTC.